Shown below are 27 T cell receptor beta chains from a single sample sequenced in a study of T-cell reconstitution after alpha-beta-depleted transplantation in children. Preparation of the TCRbeta library was carried out with unique molecular identifiers. One entry per CDR3 protein results from TCRdb running MiXCR on the PCR reads. The sample comprises 120,000 to 150,000 distinct CDR3 sequences, 8.5% to 10% of which are singletons, and 15% to 20% rests with the top ten. The sequencing here drew on PBMCs, mostly from graft donor cells, taken 180 days after TCRalphabeta/CD19-depleted stem cell transplant. The receptors derive from a female patient under 10 years old who had a stem cell transplant for congenital amegakaryocytic thrombocytopenia, so the T cells may come from the graft donor.

This clonotype was seen ten or more times. The genes are TRBV20-1 and TRBJ1-3; D is undetermined. Per the germline V gene, CDR1 is DFQATT and CDR2 is SNEGSKA (reference sequence). With 1 base removed from V and 4 bases from J, the gap between germline ends came to 2 bases. This CDR3 spans 11 amino acids. CDR3 region: CSARGGNTIYF. DNA for the CDR3: TGCAGTGCTAGAGGGGGAAACACCATATATTTT.

The chain combines TRBV18 with TRBJ2-7; 10 nucleotides agree with TRBD2. V lost 2 bases, J lost 8 bases, and 6 bases stayed unmatched. CDR3 length equals 14 residues. The germline CDR1 and CDR2 sequences are KGHSH and LQKENI. The CDR3 is CASSPFLAGEKQYF. CDR3 nucleotides: TGTGCCAGCTCACCATTTCTAGCGGGAGAAAAGCAGTACTTC.

This clonotype showed up just a few times. The CDR3 protein is CASSYSRQNTGELFF. The DNA of the CDR3 is TGTGCCAGCAGTTACTCGAGACAGAACACCGGGGAGCTGTTTTTT. The V gene is TRBV6-5, the J gene TRBJ2-2, with D uncertain. The CDR3 runs 15 residues. The V end lost 0 bases, the J end lost 1 base, and 6 bases lay between the germline ends. Germline CDR1 reads MNHEY; CDR2 reads SVGAGI.

The gene calls are TRBV7-2 and TRBJ1-3; possible D gene TRBD1, 5 bases. V was shortened by 5 bases and J by 2 bases, with 19 bases between the two germline ends. Per germline, CDR1 SGHTA and CDR2 FQGNSA. This CDR3 comprises 17 residues. CDR3 residues: CASSRHLTGGPGNTIYF. The CDR3 DNA follows: TGTGCCAGCAGCCGACACCTAACAGGAGGCCCTGGAAACACCATATATTTT.

This clonotype has ten or more counts. The J gene is TRBJ2-2, the V gene TRBV12-3 or TRBV12-4; TRBD1 is a possible D gene (5 bases). The CDR3 sequence is 15 residues long. V was clipped by 7 bases and J by 4 bases, with 16 bases between them. CDR3 protein: CASIAGAPVTGELFF. In nucleotides, the CDR3 is TGTGCCAGCATAGCTGGGGCGCCGGTCACCGGGGAGCTGTTTTTT.

The table lists this clonotype with a few counts. V and J are TRBV20-1 and TRBJ2-1, with 10 bases fitting TRBD2. The V segment lost 0 bases and the J segment 7 bases; nucleotides outside the gene matches: 12. Germline V gene lookup returns CDR1 DFQATT and CDR2 SNEGSKA (reference sequence). The CDR3 length is 17 residues. Here the CDR3 reads CSARDFRTGLALNEQFF. CDR3 sequence (DNA): TGCAGTGCTAGAGATTTCCGAACGGGACTAGCGTTGAATGAGCAGTTCTTC.

This clonotype was found many times. The rearrangement uses TRBV7-8 and TRBJ2-3, with D hard to call. The germline gives CDR1 SGHVS, CDR2 FQNEAQ. The V and J ends lost 5 bases and 2 bases respectively, with 2 bases between them. CDR3 length equals 11 residues. In nucleotides, the CDR3 is TGTGCCAGCAGCACCACAGATACGCAGTATTTT. Protein: CASSTTDTQYF.

This clonotype has at least ten counts. V gene TRBV6-2 or TRBV6-3 combines with J gene TRBJ2-2; 10 nucleotides agree with TRBD2. The V gene's germline CDR1 is MNHEY and CDR2 SVGEGT. J lost 4 bases, V lost 0 bases, and 5 bases had no gene match. This CDR3 spans 17 amino acids. CDR3 bases: TGTGCCAGCAGTTACTCGAGAGCGGGAGGGATCACCGGGGAGCTGTTTTTT. As protein: CASSYSRAGGITGELFF.

This clonotype was counted many times. The chain is built from TRBV24-1 and TRBJ2-1; 9 bases are a match to TRBD2. The CDR3 contains 16 residues. Germline lookup yields CDR1 KGHDR and CDR2 SFDVKD. V lost 0 bases and J lost 8; bases outside the gene matches: 7. The CDR3 loop is CATSDLQAGGGYEQFF. CDR3 nucleotide sequence: TGTGCCACCAGTGATTTGCAAGCGGGGGGAGGATATGAGCAGTTCTTC.

This clonotype was seen many times. The CDR3 sequence is CASKRGLGYNEQFF. CDR3 DNA: TGTGCCAGCAAGCGGGGATTGGGGTACAATGAGCAGTTCTTC. This chain links TRBV5-6 with TRBJ2-1; 7 bases are shared with TRBD2. CDR1 is SGHDT and CDR2 is YYEEEE in the germline V gene. The CDR3 has 14 amino acids. With 6 bases clipped from V and 4 bases from J, the junction kept 7 bases outside the gene matches.

This clonotype was picked up a small number of times. The chain couples TRBV18 to TRBJ1-6; D remains ambiguous. Germline V gene sequence: CDR1 KGHSH, CDR2 LQKENI. V was pared by 6 bases and J by 3 bases, with 6 bases between. The CDR3 runs 13 residues. The CDR3 here is CASSQNYNSPLHF. As DNA, the CDR3 is TGTGCCAGCTCGCAGAACTATAATTCACCCCTCCACTTT.

The sample holds many counts of this clonotype. The V and J genes are TRBV12-3 or TRBV12-4 and TRBJ1-4, with a tentative D call TRBD1 (5 bases). Trimming cost V 3 bases and J 4 bases, with 9 bases left between them. The CDR3 is made up of 14 amino acids. In nucleotides, the CDR3 is TGTGCCAGCAGTTTTACAGGCCTTAATGAAAAACTGTTTTTT. Its protein product is CASSFTGLNEKLFF.

This clonotype occurred many times. The chain couples TRBV5-1 to TRBJ2-2; D is unclear. V was clipped by 6 bases and J by 4 bases, with 13 bases between them. Germline V gene data show CDR1 as SGHRS and CDR2 as YFSETQ. The length of the CDR3 is 14 residues. CDR3 amino acids: CASTRLGSTGELFF. As DNA, the CDR3 is TGCGCCAGCACACGGCTGGGGTCCACCGGGGAGCTGTTTTTT. The full variable domain, in which reference TRBV5-1 and TRBJ2-2 provide the parts outside the CDR3, is KAGVTQTPRYLIKTRGQQVTLSCSPISGHRSVSWYQQTPGQGLQFLFEYFSETQRNKGNFPGRFSGRQFSNSRSEMNVSTLELGDSALYLCASTRLGSTGELFFGEGSRLTVL.

This clonotype was seen only a few times. This sequence joins TRBV12-3 or TRBV12-4 and TRBJ1-1; D ambiguous. The CDR3 covers 12 residues. V was pared by 3 bases and J by 10 bases, with 12 bases between. CDR3 DNA: TGTGCCAGCAGTTTCGGCCAACGGGGAGCTTTCTTT. Translated, it gives CASSFGQRGAFF.

This clonotype occurred many times. J is TRBJ2-1 and V is TRBV7-2; either TRBD1 or TRBD2 may fit D (5 bases each). The ends were cut back, 5 bases at V and 9 bases at J, with 20 bases in the middle. Germline CDR1 reads SGHTA; CDR2 reads FQGNSA. The CDR3 length is 15 residues. The CDR3 loop is CASSHRTPQLREQFF. Here the CDR3 DNA reads TGTGCCAGCAGCCACAGGACTCCCCAACTCCGTGAGCAGTTCTTC.

The table lists this clonotype with many counts. The rearrangement links TRBV28 to TRBJ2-5, with D hard to call. V was pared by 6 bases and J by 5 bases, with 16 bases between. This CDR3 is built from 14 residues. Germline V gene lookup returns CDR1 MDHEN and CDR2 SYDVKM. CDR3 amino acids: CASSPYRVRETQYF. As DNA, the CDR3 is TGTGCCAGCAGCCCCTACCGGGTACGGGAGACCCAGTACTTC.

This clonotype was detected many times. V gene TRBV7-6 combines with J gene TRBJ2-1; either TRBD1 or TRBD2 may supply D (6 bases each). Germline CDR1 is SGHVS and CDR2 is FNYEAQ. This CDR3 has 12 amino acids. The germline V and J ends were trimmed by 10 bases and 10 bases, with 17 bases remaining between them. The CDR3 region has the DNA TGTGCCACCGGGGACGGGGGCGACGAGCAGTTCTTC. Translation: CATGDGGDEQFF.

This chain uses TRBV7-2 with TRBJ2-7; 9 bases map to TRBD1. The CDR3 contains 14 residues. CDR1 SGHTA and CDR2 FQGNSA come from the germline V gene. V was pared by 6 bases and J by 1 base, with 4 bases of the junction left unmatched. This CDR3 reads CASSQQGASYEQYF. In DNA, the CDR3 is TGTGCCAGCAGTCAACAGGGGGCATCCTACGAGCAGTACTTC. Variable domain in full (rest from reference TRBV7-2 and TRBJ2-7): GAGVSQSPSNKVTEKGKDVELRCDPISGHTALYWYRQSLGQGLEFLIYFQGNSAPDKSGLPSDRFSAERTGGSVSTLTIQRTQQEDSAVYLCASSQQGASYEQYFGPGTRLTVT.

Here the CDR3 reads CASSLGGRFNSPLHF. DNA for the CDR3: TGTGCCAGCAGCCTGGGGGGCAGGTTCAATTCACCCCTCCACTTT. The genes are TRBV7-9 and TRBJ1-6; TRBD1 is a possible D gene (6 bases). Germline lookup yields CDR1 SEHNR and CDR2 FQNEAQ (reference sequence). V lost 5 bases to trimming and J lost 7 bases, with 15 bases between them. The CDR3 sequence is 15 residues long.

Details on this clonotype: A junction end diverges from the germline sequence, so it may reflect a read error. The chain carries TRBV19 and TRBJ2-2, with TRBD2 identical over 10 bases. This CDR3 is 16 amino acids long. The germline V gene encodes CDR1 LNHDA and CDR2 SQIVND (reference sequence). The CDR3 sequence is CASSTKGLANAGELFF. The CDR3 DNA sequence: TGTGCCAGTAGTACCAAGGGACTAGCGAACGCCGGGGAGCTGTTTTTT.

This clonotype is medium-sized. The gene calls are TRBV5-1 and TRBJ2-1; D tentatively reads TRBD1 or TRBD2 (5 bases each). CDR1 SGHRS and CDR2 YFSETQ come from the germline V gene. V was trimmed by 4 bases and J by 4 bases, leaving 12 bases between them. The CDR3 consists of 14 residues. The CDR3 is CASSRGDGYNEQFF. CDR3 bases: TGCGCCAGCAGCCGAGGGGACGGTTACAATGAGCAGTTCTTC.

This clonotype was seen many times. This chain uses TRBV10-2 with TRBJ1-2; a weak D match, TRBD1 (5 bases). The V and J ends lost 8 bases and 8 bases respectively, with 18 bases between them. Germline V gives CDR1 WSHSY, CDR2 SAAADI. This CDR3 has 13 amino acids. The CDR3 spells CASHTGARGGYTF. The CDR3 region has the DNA TGCGCCAGCCATACTGGGGCGAGAGGCGGCTACACCTTC.

This clonotype was seen ten or more times. This chain uses TRBV20-1 with TRBJ1-6; 8 nucleotides align to TRBD1. With 3 bases clipped from V and 8 bases from J, the junction kept 9 bases outside the gene matches. Looked up from germline, CDR1 is DFQATT and CDR2 is SNEGSKA (reference sequence). The CDR3 has 15 residues. The CDR3 region is CSASAPGGEDSPLHF. The CDR3 nucleotides read TGCAGTGCTAGCGCGCCAGGGGGCGAGGATTCACCCCTCCACTTT.

The chain carries TRBV6-2 or TRBV6-3 and TRBJ2-5; either TRBD1 or TRBD2 may supply D (5 bases each). The CDR3 loop spans 14 amino acids. Trimming pared 6 bases from V and 3 bases from J, leaving 14 bases between. Germline CDR1 and CDR2: MNHEY and SVGEGT. The CDR3 DNA follows: TGTGCCAGCAGACCTACGGGACGGAAAGAGACCCAGTACTTC. Translation: CASRPTGRKETQYF.

This clonotype was counted only a few times. V is TRBV21-1 and J is TRBJ2-5; the listed D gene, TRBD2, was not tested against the DNA. TRBV21-1 is reported as a pseudogene. The CDR3 is 19 amino acids. CDR3 DNA: TGTGCCAGCAGCAAAGCTCCCAGACTAGCGGGGGGGCAAGAAGAGACCCAGTACTTC. Translating gives CASSKAPRLAGGQEETQYF.

This clonotype was observed at least ten times. The V gene is TRBV29-1, the J gene TRBJ2-4; TRBD1 matches at 12 bases. CDR3 length: 15 amino acids. Germline CDR1 is SQVTM and CDR2 is ANQGSEA. J was trimmed by 2 bases and V by 6 bases; bases with no gene match: 5. DNA for the CDR3: TGCAGCGTGGGGACAGGGGGCCCGTCCAAAAACATTCAGTACTTC. Amino acids: CSVGTGGPSKNIQYF.

This clonotype was detected ten times or more. The chain recombines TRBV6-5 with TRBJ2-2; TRBD2 might be the D (5 bases). Germline V gives CDR1 MNHEY, CDR2 SVGAGI. The CDR3 is made up of 14 amino acids. Trimming shortened V by 2 bases and J by 5 bases, and 9 bases separated the two germline ends. CDR3 sequence: CASSYPGLTGELFF. The CDR3 DNA sequence: TGTGCCAGCAGTTACCCAGGACTGACCGGGGAGCTGTTTTTT.